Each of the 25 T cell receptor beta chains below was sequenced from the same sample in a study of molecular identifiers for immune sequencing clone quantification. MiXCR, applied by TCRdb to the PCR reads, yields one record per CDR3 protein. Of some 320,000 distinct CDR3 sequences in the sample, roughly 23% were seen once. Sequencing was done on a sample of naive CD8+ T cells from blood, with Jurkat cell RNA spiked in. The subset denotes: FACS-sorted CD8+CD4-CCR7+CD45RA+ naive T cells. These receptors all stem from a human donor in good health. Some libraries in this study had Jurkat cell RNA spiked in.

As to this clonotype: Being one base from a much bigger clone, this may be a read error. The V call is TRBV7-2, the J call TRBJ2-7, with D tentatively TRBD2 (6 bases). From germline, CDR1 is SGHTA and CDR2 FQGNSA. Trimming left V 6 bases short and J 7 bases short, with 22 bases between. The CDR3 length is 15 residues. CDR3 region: CASRPAGLSYNEQYF. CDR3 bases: TGTGCCAGCAGGCCAGCGGGCCTCTCCTACAATGAGCAGTACTTC.

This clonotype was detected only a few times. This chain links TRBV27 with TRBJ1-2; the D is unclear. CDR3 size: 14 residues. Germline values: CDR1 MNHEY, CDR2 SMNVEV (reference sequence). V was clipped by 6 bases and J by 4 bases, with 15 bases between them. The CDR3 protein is CASRPNSTPYGYTF. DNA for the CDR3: TGTGCCAGCAGGCCCAACTCGACCCCCTATGGCTACACCTTC.

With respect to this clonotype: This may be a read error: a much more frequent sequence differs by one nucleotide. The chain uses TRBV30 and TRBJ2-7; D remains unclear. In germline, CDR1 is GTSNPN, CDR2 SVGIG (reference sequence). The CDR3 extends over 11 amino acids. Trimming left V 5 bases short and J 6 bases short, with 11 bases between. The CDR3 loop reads CAWAAMGEQYF. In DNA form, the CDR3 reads TGTGCCTGGGCAGCCATGGGCGAGCAGTACTTC.

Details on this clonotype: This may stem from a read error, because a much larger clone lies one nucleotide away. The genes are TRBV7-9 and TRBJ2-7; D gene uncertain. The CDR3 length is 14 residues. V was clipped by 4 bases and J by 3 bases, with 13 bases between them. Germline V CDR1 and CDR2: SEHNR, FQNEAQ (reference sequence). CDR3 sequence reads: CASSSAGQGYEQYF. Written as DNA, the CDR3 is TGTGCCAGCAGCTCCGCTGGGCAAGGCTACGAGCAGTACTTC.

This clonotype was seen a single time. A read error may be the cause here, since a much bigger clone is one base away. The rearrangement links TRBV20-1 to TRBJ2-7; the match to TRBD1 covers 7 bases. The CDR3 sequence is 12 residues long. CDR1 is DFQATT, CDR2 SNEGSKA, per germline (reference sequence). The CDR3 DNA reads TGCGGTGCCGAGGGACAGTCCTACGAGCAGTACTTC. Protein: CGAEGQSYEQYF.

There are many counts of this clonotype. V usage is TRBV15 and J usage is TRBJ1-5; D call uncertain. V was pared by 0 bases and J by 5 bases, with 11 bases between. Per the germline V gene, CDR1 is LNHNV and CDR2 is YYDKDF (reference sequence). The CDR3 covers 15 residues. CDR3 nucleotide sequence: TGTGCCACCAGCAGAGATGCACGGCTTCATCAGCCCCAGCATTTT. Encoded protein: CATSRDARLHQPQHF. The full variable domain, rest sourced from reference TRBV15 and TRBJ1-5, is DAMVIQNPRYQVTQFGKPVTLSCSQTLNHNVMYWYQQKSSQAPKLLFHYYDKDFNNEADTPDNFQSRRPNTSFCFLDIRSPGLGDTAMYLCATSRDARLHQPQHFGDGTRLSIL.

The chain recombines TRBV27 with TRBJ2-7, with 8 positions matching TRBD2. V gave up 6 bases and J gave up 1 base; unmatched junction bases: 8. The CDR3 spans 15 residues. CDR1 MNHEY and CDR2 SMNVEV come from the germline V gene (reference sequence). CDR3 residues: CASSGTSGLSYEQYF. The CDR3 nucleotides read TGTGCCAGCAGCGGTACTAGCGGACTTTCCTACGAGCAGTACTTC.

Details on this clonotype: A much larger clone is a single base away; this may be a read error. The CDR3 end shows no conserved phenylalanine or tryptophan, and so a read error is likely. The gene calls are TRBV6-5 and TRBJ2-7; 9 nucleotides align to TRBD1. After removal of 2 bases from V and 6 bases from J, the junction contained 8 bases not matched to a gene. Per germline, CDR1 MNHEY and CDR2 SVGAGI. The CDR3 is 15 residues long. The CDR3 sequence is CASSYAGQGSTEQYL. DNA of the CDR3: TGTGCCAGCAGTTACGCGGGACAGGGAAGTACCGAGCAGTACCTC.

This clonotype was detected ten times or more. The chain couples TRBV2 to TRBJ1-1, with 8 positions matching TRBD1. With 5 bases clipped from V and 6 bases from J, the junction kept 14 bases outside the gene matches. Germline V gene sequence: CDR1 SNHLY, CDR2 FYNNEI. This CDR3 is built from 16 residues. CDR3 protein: CASSSGTGMEMAEAFF. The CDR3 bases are TGTGCCAGCAGTTCCGGGACAGGAATGGAAATGGCTGAAGCTTTCTTT. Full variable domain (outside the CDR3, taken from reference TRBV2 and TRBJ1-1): EPEVTQTPSHQVTQMGQEVILRCVPISNHLYFYWYRQILGQKVEFLVSFYNNEISEKSEIFDDQFSVERPDGSNFTLKIRSTKLEDSAMYFCASSSGTGMEMAEAFFGQGTRLTVV.

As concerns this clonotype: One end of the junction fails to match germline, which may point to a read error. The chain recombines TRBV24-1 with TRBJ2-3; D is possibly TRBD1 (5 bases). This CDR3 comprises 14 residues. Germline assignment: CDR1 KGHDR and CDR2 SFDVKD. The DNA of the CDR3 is TGTGCCACCAGTGGTGGACCGGGCACAGGTACGCAGTATTTT. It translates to CATSGGPGTGTQYF.

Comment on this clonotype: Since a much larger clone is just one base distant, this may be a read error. The CDR3 bases are TGTGCCAGTACCCATGGGCGGTCCCACAATGAGCAGTTCTTC. It codes for CASTHGRSHNEQFF. This sequence joins TRBV19 and TRBJ2-1; D call uncertain. V lost 7 bases to trimming and J lost 5 bases, with 15 bases between them. The V gene's germline CDR1 is LNHDA and CDR2 SQIVND (reference sequence). This CDR3 spans 14 amino acids.

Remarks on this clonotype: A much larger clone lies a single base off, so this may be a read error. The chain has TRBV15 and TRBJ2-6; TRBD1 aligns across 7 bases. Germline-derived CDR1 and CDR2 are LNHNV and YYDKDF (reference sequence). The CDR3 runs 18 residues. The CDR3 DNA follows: TGTGCCACCAGCAGCACGTCCGGACAGGACTCTGGGGCCAACGCCCTGACTTTC. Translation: CATSSTSGQDSGANALTF.

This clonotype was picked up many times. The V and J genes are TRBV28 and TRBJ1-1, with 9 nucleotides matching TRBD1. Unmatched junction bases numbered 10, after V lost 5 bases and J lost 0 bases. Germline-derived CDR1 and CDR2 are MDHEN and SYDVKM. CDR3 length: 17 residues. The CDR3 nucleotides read TGTGCCAGCAGTGAGCCGGGACAGGGTGTAATGAACACTGAAGCTTTCTTT. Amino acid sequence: CASSEPGQGVMNTEAFF. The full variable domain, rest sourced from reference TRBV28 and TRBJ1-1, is DVKVTQSSRYLVKRTGEKVFLECVQDMDHENMFWYRQDPGLGLRLIYFSYDVKMKEKGDIPEGYSVSREKKERFSLILESASTNQTSMYLCASSEPGQGVMNTEAFFGQGTRLTVV.

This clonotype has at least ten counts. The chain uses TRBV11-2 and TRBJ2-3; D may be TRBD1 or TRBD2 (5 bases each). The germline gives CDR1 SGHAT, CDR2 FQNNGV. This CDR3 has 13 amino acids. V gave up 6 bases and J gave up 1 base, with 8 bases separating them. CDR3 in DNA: TGTGCCAGCAGTCCGGGGCGCACAGATACGCAGTATTTT. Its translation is CASSPGRTDTQYF.

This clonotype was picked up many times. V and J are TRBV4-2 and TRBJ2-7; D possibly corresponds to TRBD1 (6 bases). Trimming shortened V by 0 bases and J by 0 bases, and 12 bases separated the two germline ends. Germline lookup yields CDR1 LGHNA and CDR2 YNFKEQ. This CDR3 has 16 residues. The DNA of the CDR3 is TGTGCCAGCAGCCAAGAACGAGGGACAACCTCCTACGAGCAGTACTTC. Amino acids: CASSQERGTTSYEQYF.

CDR3 residues: CASSRDGAFF. The CDR3 bases are TGTGCCAGCAGTCGTGATGGAGCTTTCTTT. The V gene is TRBV7-9, the J gene TRBJ1-1; D not certain. CDR1 is SEHNR and CDR2 is FQNEAQ in the germline V gene (reference sequence). The CDR3 runs 10 residues. Between the trimmed V and J ends, which lost 6 bases and 10 bases, there was a span of 9 bases.

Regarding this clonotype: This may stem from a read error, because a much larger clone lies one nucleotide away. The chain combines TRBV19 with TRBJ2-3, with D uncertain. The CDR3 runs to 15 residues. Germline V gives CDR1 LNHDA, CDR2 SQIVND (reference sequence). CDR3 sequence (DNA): TGTGCCGGTAGTATATCTGACGCCAGGCCGGATACGCAGTATTTT. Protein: CAGSISDARPDTQYF.

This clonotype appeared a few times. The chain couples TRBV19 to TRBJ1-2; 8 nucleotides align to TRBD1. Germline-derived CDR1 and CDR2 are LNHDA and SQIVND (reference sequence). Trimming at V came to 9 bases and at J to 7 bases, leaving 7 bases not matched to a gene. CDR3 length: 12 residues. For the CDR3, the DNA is TGTGCCAGCCACTCAGGGGGCTCTGGCTACACCTTC. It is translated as CASHSGGSGYTF.

The CDR3 bases are TGTGCCAGCAGCCCGACCCTTGGGGGGGCTGAGGAATTAGACTCTGGGGCCAACGTCCTGACTTTC. This codes for CASSPTLGGAEELDSGANVLTF. The chain links TRBV7-9 to TRBJ2-6, with D perhaps TRBD2 (7 bases). There are 22 residues in the CDR3. Germline V CDR1 and CDR2: SEHNR, FQNEAQ (reference sequence). The V end was cut by 5 bases, the J end by 0 bases, with 29 bases between.

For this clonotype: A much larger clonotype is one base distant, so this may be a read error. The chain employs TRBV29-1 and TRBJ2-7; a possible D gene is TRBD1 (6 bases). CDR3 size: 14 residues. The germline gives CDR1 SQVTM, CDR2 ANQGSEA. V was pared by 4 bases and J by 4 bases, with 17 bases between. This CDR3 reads CSVALVRGLYEQYF. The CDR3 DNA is TGCAGCGTTGCCCTTGTCAGGGGTTTGTACGAGCAGTACTTC.

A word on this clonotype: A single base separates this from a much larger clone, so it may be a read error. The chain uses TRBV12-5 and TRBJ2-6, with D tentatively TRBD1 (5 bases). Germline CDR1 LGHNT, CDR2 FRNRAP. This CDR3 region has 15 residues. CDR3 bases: TGTGCTAGTGGTTCAACCTACTCTGGGGCCAACGTCCCGACTTTC. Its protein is CASGSTYSGANVPTF. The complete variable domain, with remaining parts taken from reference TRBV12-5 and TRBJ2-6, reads DARVTQTPRHKVTEMGQEVTMRCQPILGHNTVFWYRQTMMQGLELLAYFRNRAPLDDSGMPKDRFSAEMPDATLATLKIQPSEPRDSAVYFCASGSTYSGANVPTFGAGSRLTVL.

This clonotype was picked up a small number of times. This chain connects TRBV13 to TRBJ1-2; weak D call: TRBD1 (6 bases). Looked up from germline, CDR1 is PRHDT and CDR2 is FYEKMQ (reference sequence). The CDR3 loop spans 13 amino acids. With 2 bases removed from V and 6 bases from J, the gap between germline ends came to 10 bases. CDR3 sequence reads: CASSLRDTDGYTF. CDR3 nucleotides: TGTGCCAGCAGCTTAAGGGACACGGATGGCTACACCTTC.

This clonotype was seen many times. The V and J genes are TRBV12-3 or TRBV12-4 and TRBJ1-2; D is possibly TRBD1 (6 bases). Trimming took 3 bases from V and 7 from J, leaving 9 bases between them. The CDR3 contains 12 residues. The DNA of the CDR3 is TGTGCCAGCAGTTTGGGGGGGGCTGGCTACACCTTC. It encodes CASSLGGAGYTF.

CDR3 DNA: TGCAGTGCTCAAGACGGAGTAGCCAAAAACATTCAGTACTTC. Its protein product is CSAQDGVAKNIQYF. The V gene is TRBV20-1, the J gene TRBJ2-4; D gene uncertain. Trimming removed 5 bases at V and 0 bases at J, with 11 bases between. The germline CDR1 and CDR2 sequences are DFQATT and SNEGSKA (reference sequence). The CDR3 consists of 14 residues.

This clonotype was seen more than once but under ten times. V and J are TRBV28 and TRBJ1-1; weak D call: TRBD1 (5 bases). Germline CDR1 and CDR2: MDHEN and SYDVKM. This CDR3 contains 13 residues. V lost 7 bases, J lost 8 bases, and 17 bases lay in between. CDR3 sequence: CASTSLGQSEAFF. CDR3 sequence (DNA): TGTGCCAGCACCTCCCTGGGGCAGTCAGAAGCTTTCTTT. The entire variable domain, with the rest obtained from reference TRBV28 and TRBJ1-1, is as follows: DVKVTQSSRYLVKRTGEKVFLECVQDMDHENMFWYRQDPGLGLRLIYFSYDVKMKEKGDIPEGYSVSREKKERFSLILESASTNQTSMYLCASTSLGQSEAFFGQGTRLTVV.